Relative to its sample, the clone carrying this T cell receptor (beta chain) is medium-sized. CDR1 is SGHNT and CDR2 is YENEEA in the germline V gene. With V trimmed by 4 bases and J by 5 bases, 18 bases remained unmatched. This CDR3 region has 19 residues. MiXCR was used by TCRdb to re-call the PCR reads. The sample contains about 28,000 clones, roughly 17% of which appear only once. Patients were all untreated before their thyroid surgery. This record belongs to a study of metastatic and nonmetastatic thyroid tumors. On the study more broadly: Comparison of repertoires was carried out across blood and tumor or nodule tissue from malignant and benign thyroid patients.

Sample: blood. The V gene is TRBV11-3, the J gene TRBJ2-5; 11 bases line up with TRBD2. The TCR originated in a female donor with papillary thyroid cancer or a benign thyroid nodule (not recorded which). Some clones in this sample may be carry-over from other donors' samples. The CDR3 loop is CASSSGDFSGRALGETQYF. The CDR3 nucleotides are TGTGCCAGCAGCTCCGGGGACTTTAGCGGGAGGGCCCTGGGGGAGACCCAGTACTTC.